Listed below are T cell receptor beta chains from one sample, sequenced in a study of early T cells in non-severe SARS-CoV-2 infection. TCRdb processed the 5' RACE reads anew with MiXCR; each CDR3 protein has one entry. Seen here are more than 20,000 distinct CDR3 sequences, 4% to 5.5% observed once, and the top ten hold approximately 19%. Material: whole blood. These receptors were taken from an adult who was a healthcare worker with PCR-confirmed SARS-CoV-2 infection or an uninfected control (not recorded which). Both conserved end residues are part of each CDR3. D genes are given only for firm matches. Only some rows state a clone size, as once, few, many or a class for expanded clones.

j_call: TRBJ2-2; clone_size: many; v_call: TRBV12-3/TRBV12-4; d_call: NA; cdr3_aa: CASTGTNTGELFF; cdr3_nt: TGTGCCAGCACCGGGACGAACACCGGGGAGCTGTTTTTT
j_call: TRBJ2-3; clone_size: NA; v_call: TRBV9; d_call: NA; cdr3_aa: CASNRDIATDTQYF; cdr3_nt: TGTGCCAGCAACCGGGACATTGCCACAGATACGCAGTATTTT
j_call: TRBJ2-1; clone_size: many; v_call: TRBV20-1; d_call: NA; cdr3_aa: CSASAGLVTNEQFF; cdr3_nt: TGCAGTGCTAGCGCGGGGTTGGTTACCAATGAGCAGTTCTTC
j_call: TRBJ1-1; clone_size: many; v_call: TRBV5-6; d_call: NA; cdr3_aa: CASSAGTRTEAFF; cdr3_nt: TGTGCCAGCAGCGCAGGGACACGGACAGAAGCTTTCTTT
j_call: TRBJ2-7; clone_size: many; v_call: TRBV11-2; d_call: TRBD2; cdr3_aa: CASSSLAGGYEQYF; cdr3_nt: TGTGCCAGCAGCTCTCTAGCGGGGGGATACGAGCAGTACTTC
j_call: TRBJ1-2; clone_size: NA; v_call: TRBV6-5; d_call: NA; cdr3_aa: CASTQNWQKFNYGYTF; cdr3_nt: TGTGCCAGCACTCAAAACTGGCAGAAATTTAACTATGGCTACACCTTC
j_call: TRBJ2-3; clone_size: many; v_call: TRBV5-1; d_call: TRBD2; cdr3_aa: CASSLAGRAGDTQYF; cdr3_nt: TGCGCCAGCAGCTTGGCCGGGAGGGCGGGAGATACGCAGTATTTT
j_call: TRBJ1-1; clone_size: NA; v_call: TRBV20-1; d_call: NA; cdr3_aa: CSAEGLNTEAFF; cdr3_nt: TGCAGTGCTGAGGGGCTGAACACTGAAGCTTTCTTT
j_call: TRBJ2-3; clone_size: many; v_call: TRBV10-3; d_call: TRBD1; cdr3_aa: CAISGDRVEYTQYF; cdr3_nt: TGTGCCATCAGTGGGGACAGGGTGGAATATACGCAGTATTTT
j_call: TRBJ2-2; clone_size: NA; v_call: TRBV11-3; d_call: TRBD1; cdr3_aa: CASGNPGQDPTGELFF; cdr3_nt: TGTGCCAGCGGGAATCCGGGACAGGACCCCACCGGGGAGCTGTTTTTT
j_call: TRBJ1-2; clone_size: many; v_call: TRBV6-6; d_call: TRBD1; cdr3_aa: CASSSGTGNGYTF; cdr3_nt: TGTGCCAGCAGTTCCGGGACAGGGAATGGCTACACCTTC
j_call: TRBJ2-3; clone_size: many; v_call: TRBV9; d_call: TRBD2; cdr3_aa: CASSVEASGSRVTDTQYF; cdr3_nt: TGTGCCAGCAGCGTAGAGGCTAGCGGGAGTCGAGTGACAGATACGCAGTATTTT
j_call: TRBJ2-2; clone_size: many; v_call: TRBV5-1; d_call: NA; cdr3_aa: CASSLAGRTAGELFF; cdr3_nt: TGCGCCAGCAGCTTGGCAGGGCGGACCGCCGGGGAGCTGTTTTTT
j_call: TRBJ1-1; clone_size: many; v_call: TRBV6-2/TRBV6-3; d_call: NA; cdr3_aa: CASSYRTEAFF; cdr3_nt: TGTGCCAGCAGTTACCGTACTGAAGCTTTCTTT
j_call: TRBJ2-3; clone_size: many; v_call: TRBV20-1; d_call: NA; cdr3_aa: CSAKESTDTQYF; cdr3_nt: TGCAGTGCTAAAGAAAGCACAGATACGCAGTATTTT
j_call: TRBJ2-7; clone_size: many; v_call: TRBV7-9; d_call: TRBD1; cdr3_aa: CASSLGSDRAYEQYF; cdr3_nt: TGTGCCAGCAGCTTAGGCTCGGACAGGGCCTACGAGCAGTACTTC
j_call: TRBJ1-3; clone_size: once; v_call: TRBV29-1; d_call: NA; cdr3_aa: CSVGTIRNSGNTIYF; cdr3_nt: TGCAGCGTGGGGACAATCAGAAACTCTGGAAACACCATATATTTT
j_call: TRBJ2-2; clone_size: few; v_call: TRBV7-6; d_call: NA; cdr3_aa: CASSSWISPGELFF; cdr3_nt: TGTGCCAGCAGCTCCTGGATCAGCCCCGGGGAGCTGTTTTTT
j_call: TRBJ1-1; clone_size: many; v_call: TRBV15; d_call: NA; cdr3_aa: CATSRLPGRNTEAFF; cdr3_nt: TGTGCCACCAGCAGACTTCCGGGTCGAAACACTGAAGCTTTCTTT
j_call: TRBJ2-3; clone_size: NA; v_call: TRBV7-3; d_call: NA; cdr3_aa: CASSPQGRNTDTQYF; cdr3_nt: TGTGCCAGCAGCCCCCAGGGAAGAAACACAGATACGCAGTATTTT
j_call: TRBJ2-5; clone_size: few; v_call: TRBV12-3/TRBV12-4; d_call: TRBD2; cdr3_aa: CASSFFPAGGLQETQYF; cdr3_nt: TGTGCCAGCAGTTTTTTTCCAGCGGGAGGACTCCAAGAGACCCAGTACTTC
j_call: TRBJ1-1; clone_size: few; v_call: TRBV7-9; d_call: TRBD1; cdr3_aa: CASSPGQLNTEASF; cdr3_nt: TGTGCCAGCAGCCCGGGACAGCTAAACACTGAAGCTTCCTTT
j_call: TRBJ1-3; clone_size: many; v_call: TRBV5-6; d_call: NA; cdr3_aa: CASSLMLSGVYSENTIYF; cdr3_nt: TGTGCCAGCAGCTTGATGTTAAGTGGGGTCTACTCTGAAAACACCATATATTTT
j_call: TRBJ2-3; clone_size: many; v_call: TRBV9; d_call: NA; cdr3_aa: CASSVGGTDTQYF; cdr3_nt: TGTGCCAGCAGCGTAGGGGGGACAGATACGCAGTATTTT
j_call: TRBJ2-3; clone_size: many; v_call: TRBV7-3; d_call: NA; cdr3_aa: CASSLTGGTASTDTQYF; cdr3_nt: TGTGCCAGCAGCTTAACGGGGGGGACAGCAAGCACAGATACGCAGTATTTT
j_call: TRBJ2-7; clone_size: many; v_call: TRBV3-1; d_call: NA; cdr3_aa: CASSQPLGRMAEQYF; cdr3_nt: TGTGCCAGCAGCCAGCCCCTAGGGCGGATGGCCGAGCAGTACTTC
j_call: TRBJ2-7; clone_size: many; v_call: TRBV11-2; d_call: TRBD1; cdr3_aa: CASSLGTGNNEQYF; cdr3_nt: TGTGCCAGCAGCTTGGGGACAGGGAATAACGAGCAGTACTTC
j_call: TRBJ1-1; clone_size: many; v_call: TRBV7-2; d_call: NA; cdr3_aa: CASSVTTLNTEAFF; cdr3_nt: TGTGCCAGCAGCGTCACGACTTTAAACACTGAAGCTTTCTTT
j_call: TRBJ2-1; clone_size: many; v_call: TRBV11-2; d_call: NA; cdr3_aa: CASSLEAYGSYNEQFF; cdr3_nt: TGTGCCAGCAGCTTAGAAGCTTACGGCTCCTACAATGAGCAGTTCTTC
j_call: TRBJ1-3; clone_size: many; v_call: TRBV28; d_call: NA; cdr3_aa: CASSLVQGLSGNTIYF; cdr3_nt: TGTGCCAGCAGTTTGGTCCAGGGACTGTCTGGAAACACCATATATTTT
j_call: TRBJ2-3; clone_size: many; v_call: TRBV7-8; d_call: TRBD2; cdr3_aa: CASSVAGITDTQYF; cdr3_nt: TGTGCCAGCAGCGTAGCGGGGATCACAGATACGCAGTATTTT
j_call: TRBJ1-3; clone_size: many; v_call: TRBV18; d_call: NA; cdr3_aa: CASSVGQSSGNTIYF; cdr3_nt: TGTGCCAGCTCAGTCGGACAGAGCTCTGGAAACACCATATATTTT
j_call: TRBJ1-4; clone_size: medium-sized; v_call: TRBV19; d_call: NA; cdr3_aa: CASATRGVAPEKLFF; cdr3_nt: TGTGCCAGTGCGACCCGGGGAGTGGCCCCTGAAAAACTGTTTTTT
j_call: TRBJ1-1; clone_size: NA; v_call: TRBV20-1; d_call: NA; cdr3_aa: CSARDSPVNTEAFF; cdr3_nt: TGCAGTGCTAGAGATTCTCCAGTGAACACTGAAGCTTTCTTT
j_call: TRBJ1-1; clone_size: many; v_call: TRBV6-5; d_call: NA; cdr3_aa: CASSYHRNTEAFF; cdr3_nt: TGTGCCAGCAGTTACCATCGGAACACTGAAGCTTTCTTT
j_call: TRBJ2-1; clone_size: many; v_call: TRBV5-1; d_call: NA; cdr3_aa: CASSLGGPSSYNEQFF; cdr3_nt: TGCGCCAGCAGCTTGGGGGGACCGAGCTCCTACAATGAGCAGTTCTTC
j_call: TRBJ2-7; clone_size: many; v_call: TRBV5-1; d_call: TRBD2; cdr3_aa: CASSLGTSGNTPYEQYF; cdr3_nt: TGCGCCAGCAGCTTGGGGACTAGCGGGAATACCCCCTACGAGCAGTACTTC